The 2 T cell receptor beta chains below all came from one sample that was sequenced in a study of T cells in Graves' hyperthyroidism and ophthalmopathy. RNA transcripts served as the template for amplifying TCR beta CDR3 regions. During a first-round RT-PCR of the TCR CDR3, the HTBI primer set was used. TCRdb itself ran the multiplex PCR reads through MiXCR, one entry per CDR3 protein. Counted here are 600,000 to 700,000 distinct CDR3 sequences, over 40% occurring once; the ten biggest clones make up about 7.2%. The sequenced material came from peripheral blood or thyroid tissue (not recorded which). All receptors come from an adult man with Graves' disease, either hyperthyroidism or ophthalmopathy (not recorded which).

This clonotype was counted only a few times. The chain is built from TRBV20-1 and TRBJ2-2; 11 nucleotides agree with TRBD2. CDR1 and CDR2 (germline): DFQATT, SNEGSKA (reference sequence). The V gene end was trimmed by 3 bases and the J gene end by 5 bases; junction bases not matched to a gene: 8. The CDR3 is made up of 16 amino acids. The CDR3 loop reads CSASGTLAGVTGELFF. The CDR3 DNA reads as TGCAGTGCTAGCGGGACACTAGCGGGAGTAACCGGGGAGCTGTTTTTT.

The rearrangement links TRBV7-2 to TRBJ2-6; no firm D call. Trimming left V 6 bases short and J 1 base short, with 7 bases between. CDR1 and CDR2 (germline): SGHTA, FQGNSA. The CDR3 runs to 14 residues. CDR3 sequence: CASRARSGANVLTF. The DNA for the CDR3 is TGTGCCAGCAGGGCTAGGTCTGGGGCCAACGTCCTGACTTTC.